This TCR beta chain stems from a study of OX40 agonist ivuxolimab in advanced cancers. Overall study context: Administration of intravenous ivuxolimab to patients occurred every 2 weeks at 0.01 to 10 mg/kg. A diagnosis of hepatocellular carcinoma, melanoma, renal cell or head and neck cancer was present in dose-escalation patients. Partial responses were observed in three patients, of whom one had hepatocellular carcinoma and two had cutaneous melanoma.

Produced via immunoSEQ multiplex PCR; TCRdb's table is partial and in-frame only. The sample includes approximately 17,000 clones, around 80% seen only once; the top ten take over 2%. Study-level results: Low levels of normalized T-cell clonal expansion also appeared in some nonresponders.

The CDR3 length is 13 residues. The germline CDR1 and CDR2 sequences are MGHRA and YSYEKL. Between the trimmed V and J ends, which lost 4 bases and 2 bases, there was a span of 7 bases. By share, this clone counts as medium-sized. Its antigen is not identified. The rearrangement joins TRBV4-1 to TRBJ2-3; no definite D call. The starting material was CD4+ or CD8+ T cells sorted from blood, obtained in a trial of the OX40 agonist ivuxolimab. The TCR was taken from an adult with an advanced solid tumor such as melanoma, head and neck, liver or kidney cancer. CDR3 sequence (DNA): TGCGCCAGCAGCCGAGCCAACACAGATACGCAGTATTTT. This codes for CASSRANTDTQYF.